This TCR beta chain was identified during a study of T cell repertoires in cytomegalovirus infection. The overall study: Signatures in public TCR beta sequences pointed to both CMV infection and matching HLA type. Study findings and constraints: The ex vivo response was dominated by HLA-C-restricted CMV-specific TCR beta clonotypes.

TCRdb redid the calling of the reads with MiXCR, one entry per CDR3 protein. The sample contains roughly 130,000 distinct CDR3 sequences, under 30% of which appear only once. In its sample, this clonotype was seen many times. Its target is not known. Germline CDR1 and CDR2: SGHVS and FQNEAQ. V was pared by 5 bases and J by 1 base, with 8 bases between. CDR3 length: 14 amino acids. The specimen sequenced was PBMCs, sequenced either directly or after in vitro stimulation (not recorded which). This TCR came from a human donor in good health (CMV status not recorded). Some clones in this sample may be carry-over from other donors' samples. The chain links TRBV7-8 to TRBJ2-2, with D possibly matching TRBD1 (5 bases). The CDR3 DNA is TGTGCCAGCAGCCCGACAGAGAACACCGGGGAGCTGTTTTTT. As protein: CASSPTENTGELFF.